This TCR beta chain was sequenced in a study of blood T cell repertoires in COVID-19. The germline V gene has CDR1 SGHAT and CDR2 FQNNGV. Trimming stripped 0 bases from V and 7 bases from J, with 8 bases between. The length of the CDR3 is 13 residues. Method: immunoSEQ multiplex PCR; TCRdb's copy keeps in-frame clones and lacks some. This table has over 60,000 clones, roughly 88% appearing once. The chain combines TRBV11-2 with TRBJ2-3; D is unclear. The specimen was peripheral blood. The receptor was derived from a man between 65 and 85 years old with active or convalescent COVID-19. CDR3 protein: CASSLDLRNTQYF. In DNA, the CDR3 is TGTGCCAGCAGCTTAGATCTCAGAAATACGCAGTATTTT.